The 31 T cell receptor beta chains presented below share a single source sample, sequenced in a study of PD-1 blockade in classical Hodgkin lymphoma. Only in-frame clones appear in the TCRdb table, and some are missing; sequencing was by immunoSEQ multiplex PCR. The repertoire holds tens of thousands of clones, about four fifths seen once, with around 10% in the top ten. Following autologous stem cell transplantation, relapse occurred in every patient, and exposure to brentuximab vedotin varied. The sequences come from peripheral blood mononuclear cells (PBMCs), collected before the second cycle of nivolumab. These receptor sequences come from a human donor with classical Hodgkin lymphoma.

A single count supports this clone. J is TRBJ2-5 and V is TRBV7-3; perhaps TRBD2 as D (5 bases). The CDR3 runs to 14 residues. Germline V gives CDR1 SGHTA, CDR2 FQGTGA. The germline V and J ends were trimmed by 2 bases and 4 bases, with 11 bases remaining between them. CDR3 in DNA: TGTGCCAGCAGCTTATTGGCTAGCTCAGAGACCCAGTACTTC. Translating gives CASSLLASSETQYF. Using reference TRBV7-3 and TRBJ2-5 for the parts outside the CDR3, the full variable domain is GAGVSQTPSNKVTEKGKYVELRCDPISGHTALYWYRQSLGQGPEFLIYFQGTGAADDSGLPNDRFFAVRPEGSVSTLKIQRTERGDSAVYLCASSLLASSETQYFGPGTRLLVL.

V usage is TRBV9 and J usage is TRBJ1-1, with 9 bases identical to TRBD1. The CDR3 is made up of 14 amino acids. V trimming: 3 bases; J trimming: 5 bases; junction bases outside the gene matches: 5. Germline CDR1 is SGDLS and CDR2 is YYNGEE. The CDR3 here is CASSGSQGATEAFF. DNA of the CDR3: TGTGCCAGCAGCGGATCACAGGGGGCGACTGAAGCTTTCTTT. The whole variable domain, remainder taken from reference TRBV9 and TRBJ1-1, is DSGVTQTPKHLITATGQRVTLRCSPRSGDLSVYWYQQSLDQGLQFLIQYYNGEERAKGNILERFSAQQFPDLHSELNLSSLELGDSALYFCASSGSQGATEAFFGQGTRLTVV.

V usage is TRBV18 and J usage is TRBJ1-1; 7 bases match TRBD1. Germline V lookup: CDR1 KGHSH, CDR2 LQKENI. The CDR3 sequence is 16 residues long. V was clipped by 4 bases and J by 3 bases; unmatched bases: 11. CDR3 DNA sequence: TGTGCCAGCTCACGGCCAAGACAGGGTTGGGACACTGAAGCTTTCTTT. It specifies CASSRPRQGWDTEAFF. Full variable domain (remainder filled in from reference TRBV18 and TRBJ1-1): NAGVMQNPRHLVRRRGQEARLRCSPMKGHSHVYWYRQLPEEGLKFMVYLQKENIIDESGMPKERFSAEFPKEGPSILRIQQVVRGDSAAYFCASSRPRQGWDTEAFFGQGTRLTVV.

The chain links TRBV7-9 to TRBJ1-1; D unresolved. Trimming took off 5 bases at V and 0 bases at J, with 10 bases between the two ends. CDR1 is SEHNR and CDR2 is FQNEAQ in the germline V gene (reference sequence). The CDR3 length is 14 residues. The CDR3 DNA is TGTGCCAGCAGCGTCGCCGGGGTGAACACTGAAGCTTTCTTT. Translated, it gives CASSVAGVNTEAFF.

The chain recombines TRBV19 with TRBJ1-2; D remains unclear. Germline V gene data show CDR1 as LNHDA and CDR2 as SQIVND (reference sequence). The CDR3 has 12 residues. V was cut by 6 bases and J by 1 base, with 6 bases left in between. The CDR3 nucleotides read TGTGCCAGTAGAAGTGGTAACTATGGCTACACCTTC. Its translation: CASRSGNYGYTF.

The rearrangement joins TRBV6-6 to TRBJ2-7; 8 nucleotides agree with TRBD1. Germline assignment: CDR1 MNHNY and CDR2 SVGAGI (reference sequence). Losses at the gene ends were 2 bases for V and 1 base for J; bases not matched to a gene: 7. The CDR3 totals 16 residues. CDR3 bases: TGTGCCAGCAGTTACCCCGACCGACAGGGGTCCTACGAGCAGTACTTC. Translation: CASSYPDRQGSYEQYF.

J is TRBJ2-7 and V is TRBV27; 7 bases line up with TRBD2. Germline trimming cut 3 bases from V and 0 bases from J; bases unmatched to any gene: 8. The CDR3 covers 16 residues. Per the germline V gene, CDR1 is MNHEY and CDR2 is SMNVEV (reference sequence). CDR3 region: CASSLGGTVLSYEQYF. The CDR3 DNA sequence: TGTGCCAGCAGTTTGGGGGGGACGGTTCTCTCCTACGAGCAGTACTTC.

The J gene is TRBJ2-3, the V gene TRBV6-4; 8 bases match TRBD2. The CDR3 has 15 residues. J lost 2 bases, V lost 4 bases, and 5 bases had no gene match. The germline V gene encodes CDR1 MRHNA and CDR2 SNTAGT. In DNA, the CDR3 is TGTGCCAGCAGTGTAGTAGCGGGGTCCACAGATACGCAGTATTTT. Its protein is CASSVVAGSTDTQYF.

The chain joins TRBV29-1 to TRBJ2-7, with D possibly being TRBD1 or TRBD2 (5 bases each). The length of the CDR3 is 15 residues. V shed 1 base and J shed 3 bases, with 16 bases lying between them. Germline-derived CDR1 and CDR2 are SQVTM and ANQGSEA. For the CDR3, the DNA is TGCAGCGTTGAAGGATCGGGGCAGGCAGACTACGAGCAGTACTTC. Its translation is CSVEGSGQADYEQYF.

The chain recombines TRBV19 with TRBJ1-1; D call uncertain. In germline, CDR1 is LNHDA, CDR2 SQIVND (reference sequence). Trimming stripped 5 bases from V and 4 bases from J, with 11 bases between. The CDR3 covers 13 residues. The CDR3 coding sequence is TGTGCCAGTAGTCTGGGCCCTTCCACTGAAGCTTTCTTT. Encoded protein: CASSLGPSTEAFF.

This clone was picked up one time. The chain employs TRBV15 and TRBJ1-2; 10 positions match TRBD1. The CDR3 is 17 amino acids. Germline V gene lookup returns CDR1 LNHNV and CDR2 YYDKDF (reference sequence). Losses at the gene ends were 3 bases for V and 4 bases for J; bases not matched to a gene: 11. CDR3 residues: CATSRFGGTGAGYGYTF. The CDR3 nucleotides are TGTGCCACCAGCAGGTTTGGGGGGACAGGGGCCGGCTATGGCTACACCTTC.

This clone was observed a handful of times. The rearrangement uses TRBV7-2 and TRBJ2-7; no definite D call. Germline V gene lookup returns CDR1 SGHTA and CDR2 FQGNSA. The CDR3 is 16 residues long. Trimming pared 5 bases from V and 0 bases from J, leaving 17 bases between. The CDR3 DNA sequence: TGTGCCAGCAGCAATAGGGTCCCTAAAATCTCCTACGAGCAGTACTTC. This sequence encodes CASSNRVPKISYEQYF. The full variable domain, completed using reference TRBV7-2 and TRBJ2-7, is GAGVSQSPSNKVTEKGKDVELRCDPISGHTALYWYRQSLGQGLEFLIYFQGNSAPDKSGLPSDRFSAERTGGSVSTLTIQRTQQEDSAVYLCASSNRVPKISYEQYFGPGTRLTVT.

This clone has more than one count but fewer than ten. J is TRBJ1-2 and V is TRBV28; TRBD1 matches at 7 bases. CDR1 is MDHEN, CDR2 SYDVKM, per germline. CDR3 length equals 13 residues. Germline trimming cut 6 bases from V and 1 base from J; bases unmatched to any gene: 2. The CDR3 protein is CASRRDSNYGYTF. The CDR3 nucleotides read TGTGCCAGCAGGCGGGACAGTAACTATGGCTACACCTTC.

Remarks on this clone: Other DNA variants within this sample encode the same CDR3. Written as DNA, the CDR3 is TGTGCCAGTAGTCCGACCTTTTCAGTTGGTTCACCCCTCCACTTT. Amino acids: CASSPTFSVGSPLHF. The rearrangement uses TRBV19 and TRBJ1-6, with D uncertain. Between the trimmed V and J ends, which lost 5 bases and 9 bases, there was a span of 17 bases. Germline CDR1 is LNHDA and CDR2 is SQIVND (reference sequence). The CDR3 has 15 residues.

J is TRBJ1-2 and V is TRBV28, with D unresolved. Germline V gene lookup returns CDR1 MDHEN and CDR2 SYDVKM. The V end was cut by 4 bases, the J end by 4 bases, with 19 bases between. The CDR3 contains 16 residues. As DNA, the CDR3 is TGTGCCAGCAGTTCAACATACTCAGCTGTCACCTATGGCTACACCTTC. Its translation: CASSSTYSAVTYGYTF.

The chain carries TRBV19 and TRBJ2-3; 7 nucleotides line up with TRBD1. The trim removed 1 base at V and 5 bases at J, leaving 3 bases unmatched. The CDR3 totals 14 residues. Per germline, CDR1 LNHDA and CDR2 SQIVND (reference sequence). The CDR3 DNA sequence: TGTGCCAGTAGTATAGTAGGGGGCGTAGATACGCAGTATTTT. As protein: CASSIVGGVDTQYF.

DNA of the CDR3: TGCGCCAGCAGTGTGGAGGTCCGGGGTGAAGCTTTCTTT. Translation: CASSVEVRGEAFF. The chain uses TRBV10-1 and TRBJ1-1; D not certain. V lost 4 bases and J 7 bases, leaving 13 bases between the germline ends. Germline V gives CDR1 WNHNN, CDR2 SYGVQD (reference sequence). This CDR3 contains 13 residues.

This chain connects TRBV5-4 to TRBJ2-2; 8 bases align to TRBD2. Germline V gives CDR1 SGHNT, CDR2 YYREEE (reference sequence). V shed 6 bases and J 6 bases; nucleotides not matched to a gene: 7. The CDR3 has 14 amino acids. CDR3 DNA: TGTGCCAGCACCGACGGGGGGGCAGCCGGGGAGCTGTTTTTT. It yields the protein CASTDGGAAGELFF.

The chain uses TRBV13 and TRBJ1-1, with D hard to call. Trimming pared 8 bases from V and 4 bases from J, leaving 17 bases between. This CDR3 contains 14 residues. Germline V gives CDR1 PRHDT, CDR2 FYEKMQ (reference sequence). Written as DNA, the CDR3 is TGTGCCAGCGGATTCGGGCGGGCGGTCACTGAAGCTTTCTTT. Translating gives CASGFGRAVTEAFF.

This clone is labeled as medium-sized. Other DNA sequences in the same sample also yield this CDR3. The rearrangement links TRBV11-2 to TRBJ2-7; the D is unclear. The germline V gene has CDR1 SGHAT and CDR2 FQNNGV. V was clipped by 1 base and J by 4 bases, with 5 bases between them. This CDR3 is 12 amino acids long. The CDR3 DNA sequence: TGTGCCAGCAGCTTAGGCAAATACGAGCAGTACTTC. This sequence encodes CASSLGKYEQYF.

This clone has only one observation. This chain joins TRBV28 and TRBJ1-2; 8 bases agree with TRBD1. The CDR3 length is 14 residues. Losses at the gene ends were 8 bases for V and 2 bases for J; bases not matched to a gene: 7. The V gene's germline CDR1 is MDHEN and CDR2 SYDVKM. CDR3 coding DNA: TGTGCCAGCTCATCGGGACAGGAAAACTATGGCTACACCTTC. Its translation is CASSSGQENYGYTF.

Concerning this clone itself: The same CDR3 arises from other DNA sequences in this sample as well. V usage is TRBV19 and J usage is TRBJ2-6; D tentatively reads TRBD1 or TRBD2 (5 bases each). The V and J ends lost 3 bases and 1 base respectively, with 7 bases between them. Germline V CDR1 and CDR2: LNHDA, SQIVND (reference sequence). The CDR3 spans 15 residues. The CDR3 here is CASSMGVSGANVLTF. The CDR3 bases are TGTGCCAGTAGTATGGGGGTGTCTGGGGCCAACGTCCTGACTTTC.

This clone occurred a few times. The chain carries TRBV12-5 and TRBJ1-5; possibly TRBD1 for D (6 bases). Between the trimmed V and J ends, which lost 1 base and 6 bases, there was a span of 7 bases. The CDR3 extends over 13 amino acids. Germline V gives CDR1 LGHNT, CDR2 FRNRAP. CDR3 nucleotides: TGTGCTAGTGGTTTGGGGGGGGCTCAGCCCCAGCATTTT. Its protein is CASGLGGAQPQHF.

The chain's CDR3 is CASRSLGTQETQYF. The CDR3 bases are TGTGCCAGCAGGTCCCTGGGGACCCAAGAGACCCAGTACTTC. V gene TRBV11-2 combines with J gene TRBJ2-5, with D perhaps being TRBD1 or TRBD2 (5 bases each). The CDR3 has 14 residues. Germline CDR1 is SGHAT and CDR2 is FQNNGV. The V gene lost 6 bases and the J gene lost 1 base, with 12 bases spanning the gap.

The chain uses TRBV15 and TRBJ2-7; TRBD1 aligns across 7 bases. CDR1 and CDR2 from the germline V gene are LNHNV and YYDKDF (reference sequence). V was clipped by 3 bases and J by 4 bases; unmatched bases: 12. CDR3 size: 16 residues. In nucleotides, the CDR3 is TGTGCCACCAGCAGTCTAGGGACAGCCGCGGTGTACGAGCAGTACTTC. It yields the protein CATSSLGTAAVYEQYF.

The V and J genes are TRBV6-5 and TRBJ2-1; perhaps TRBD1 as D (6 bases). The CDR3 spans 12 residues. Per germline, CDR1 MNHEY and CDR2 SVGAGI. Trimming took off 2 bases at V and 16 bases at J, with 15 bases between the two ends. The CDR3 nucleotides are TGTGCCAGCAGTTACGATGACAGGACAAACTTCTTC. As protein: CASSYDDRTNFF.

Here the CDR3 reads CASRGRENIQYF. CDR3 sequence (DNA): TGTGCCAGCAGGGGGAGAGAAAACATTCAGTACTTC. The chain is built from TRBV27 and TRBJ2-4; D may be TRBD2 (5 bases). Trimming took 6 bases from V and 5 from J, leaving 8 bases between them. This CDR3 spans 12 amino acids. Germline V gene sequence: CDR1 MNHEY, CDR2 SMNVEV (reference sequence).

The CDR3 loop is CASSEQWGSGANVLTF. In DNA form, the CDR3 reads TGTGCCAGCAGCGAACAGTGGGGATCTGGGGCCAACGTCCTGACTTTC. V and J are TRBV7-2 and TRBJ2-6, with D uncertain. Germline-derived CDR1 and CDR2 are SGHTA and FQGNSA. V gave up 5 bases and J gave up 1 base, with 12 bases separating them. CDR3 size: 16 residues.

The chain combines TRBV29-1 with TRBJ1-1; no clear D. Trimming removed 5 bases from V and 7 bases from J, with 11 bases in between. CDR1 SQVTM and CDR2 ANQGSEA come from the germline V gene. This CDR3 has 11 residues. This chain's CDR3 is CSVHARREAFF. CDR3 nucleotides: TGCAGCGTTCACGCGCGTCGTGAAGCTTTCTTT.

This chain links TRBV10-3 with TRBJ1-5; D gene unclear. The CDR3 spans 14 residues. With 0 bases removed from V and 7 bases from J, the gap between germline ends came to 10 bases. CDR1 and CDR2 from the germline V gene are ENHRY and SYGVKD. In DNA, the CDR3 is TGTGCCATCAGTGAGTCAGGGTCGGGACAGCCCCAGCATTTT. Translating it yields CAISESGSGQPQHF.

The V and J genes are TRBV19 and TRBJ2-2; 10 bases align to TRBD1. This CDR3 spans 15 amino acids. V trimming: 3 bases; J trimming: 5 bases; junction bases outside the gene matches: 3. The V gene's germline CDR1 is LNHDA and CDR2 SQIVND (reference sequence). Here the CDR3 DNA reads TGTGCCAGTAGTATTGGGACAGGGGATACCGGGGAGCTGTTTTTT. This encodes CASSIGTGDTGELFF. The entire variable domain, with the rest obtained from reference TRBV19 and TRBJ2-2, is as follows: DGGITQSPKYLFRKEGQNVTLSCEQNLNHDAMYWYRQDPGQGLRLIYYSQIVNDFQKGDIAEGYSVSREKKESFPLTVTSAQKNPTAFYLCASSIGTGDTGELFFGEGSRLTVL.